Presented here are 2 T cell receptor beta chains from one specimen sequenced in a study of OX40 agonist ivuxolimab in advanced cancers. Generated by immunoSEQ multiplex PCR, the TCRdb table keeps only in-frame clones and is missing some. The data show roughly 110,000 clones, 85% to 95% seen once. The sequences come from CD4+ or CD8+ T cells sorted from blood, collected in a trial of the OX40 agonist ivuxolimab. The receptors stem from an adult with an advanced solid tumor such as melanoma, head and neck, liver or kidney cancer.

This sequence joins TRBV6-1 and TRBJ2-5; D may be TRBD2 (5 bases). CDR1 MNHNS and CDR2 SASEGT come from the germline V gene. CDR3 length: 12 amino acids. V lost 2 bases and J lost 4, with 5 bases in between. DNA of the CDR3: TGTGCCAGCAGTGAACGGGGAGAGACCCAGTACTTC. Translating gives CASSERGETQYF.

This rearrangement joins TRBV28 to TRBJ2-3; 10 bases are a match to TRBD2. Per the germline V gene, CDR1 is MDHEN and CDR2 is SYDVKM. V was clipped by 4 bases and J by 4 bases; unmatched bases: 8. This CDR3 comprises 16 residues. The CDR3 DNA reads TGTGCCAGCAGTTCCCTTAGCGGGAGGCTGGCAGATACGCAGTATTTT. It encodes CASSSLSGRLADTQYF.